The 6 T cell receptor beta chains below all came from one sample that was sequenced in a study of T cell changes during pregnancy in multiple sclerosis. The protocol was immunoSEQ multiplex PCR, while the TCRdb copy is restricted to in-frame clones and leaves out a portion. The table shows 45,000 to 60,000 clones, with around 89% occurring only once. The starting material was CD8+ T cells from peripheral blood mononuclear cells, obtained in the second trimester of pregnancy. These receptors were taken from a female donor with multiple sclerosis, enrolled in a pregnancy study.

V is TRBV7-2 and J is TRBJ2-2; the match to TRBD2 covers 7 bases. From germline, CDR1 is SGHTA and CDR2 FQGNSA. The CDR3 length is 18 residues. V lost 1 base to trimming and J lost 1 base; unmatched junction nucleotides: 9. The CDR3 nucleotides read TGTGCCAGCAGCTTAGATGGTGGCGGGGGAATGAACACCGGGGAGCTGTTTTTT. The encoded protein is CASSLDGGGGMNTGELFF.

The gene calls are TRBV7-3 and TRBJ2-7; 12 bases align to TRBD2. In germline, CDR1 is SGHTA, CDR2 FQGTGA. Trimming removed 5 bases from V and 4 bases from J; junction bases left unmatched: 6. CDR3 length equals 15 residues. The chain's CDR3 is CASSQSGTSGYEQYF. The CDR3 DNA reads TGTGCCAGCAGCCAATCCGGGACTAGCGGGTACGAGCAGTACTTC.

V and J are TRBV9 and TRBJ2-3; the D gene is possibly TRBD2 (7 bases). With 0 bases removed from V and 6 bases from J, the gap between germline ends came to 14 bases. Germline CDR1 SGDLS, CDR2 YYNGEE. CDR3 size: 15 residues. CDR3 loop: CASSVGGGAVDTQYF. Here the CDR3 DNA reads TGTGCCAGCAGCGTAGGGGGGGGCGCAGTGGATACGCAGTATTTT.

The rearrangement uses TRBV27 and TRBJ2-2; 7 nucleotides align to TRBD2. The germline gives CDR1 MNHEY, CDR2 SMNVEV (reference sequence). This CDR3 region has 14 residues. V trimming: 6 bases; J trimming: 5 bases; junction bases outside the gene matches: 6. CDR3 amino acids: CASRPGTTTGELFF. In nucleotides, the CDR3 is TGTGCCAGCAGACCCGGGACTACGACCGGGGAGCTGTTTTTT.

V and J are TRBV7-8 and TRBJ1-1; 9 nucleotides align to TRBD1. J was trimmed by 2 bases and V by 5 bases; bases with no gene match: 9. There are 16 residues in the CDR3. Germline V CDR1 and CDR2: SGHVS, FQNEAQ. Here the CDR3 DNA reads TGTGCCAGCAGCGACCCTGACAGGGGGTTTAACACTGAAGCTTTCTTT. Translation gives CASSDPDRGFNTEAFF.

CDR3 nucleotide sequence: TGTGCCAGCAGTTTGGTAGTCACCGGGGAGCTGTTTTTT. Amino acids: CASSLVVTGELFF. The chain uses TRBV28 and TRBJ2-2; D not certain. Between the trimmed V and J ends, which lost 3 bases and 4 bases, there was a span of 6 bases. The CDR3 consists of 13 residues. Germline V lookup: CDR1 MDHEN, CDR2 SYDVKM.